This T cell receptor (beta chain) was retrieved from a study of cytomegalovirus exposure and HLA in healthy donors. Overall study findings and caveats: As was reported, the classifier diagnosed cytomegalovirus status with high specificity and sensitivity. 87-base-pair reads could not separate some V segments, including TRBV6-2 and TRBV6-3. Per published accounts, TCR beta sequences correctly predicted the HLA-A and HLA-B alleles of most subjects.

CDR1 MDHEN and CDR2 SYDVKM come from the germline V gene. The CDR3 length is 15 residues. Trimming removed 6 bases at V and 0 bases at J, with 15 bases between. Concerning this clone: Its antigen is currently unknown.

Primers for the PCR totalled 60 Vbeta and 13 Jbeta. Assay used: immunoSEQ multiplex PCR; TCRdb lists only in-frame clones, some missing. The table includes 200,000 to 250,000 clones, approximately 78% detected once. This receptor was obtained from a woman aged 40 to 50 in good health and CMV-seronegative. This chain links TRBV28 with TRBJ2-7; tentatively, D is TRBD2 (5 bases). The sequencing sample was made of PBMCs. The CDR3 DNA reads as TGTGCCAGCAGCTCTGGCCGGCGGGCCTCCTACGAGCAGTACTTC. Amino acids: CASSSGRRASYEQYF.